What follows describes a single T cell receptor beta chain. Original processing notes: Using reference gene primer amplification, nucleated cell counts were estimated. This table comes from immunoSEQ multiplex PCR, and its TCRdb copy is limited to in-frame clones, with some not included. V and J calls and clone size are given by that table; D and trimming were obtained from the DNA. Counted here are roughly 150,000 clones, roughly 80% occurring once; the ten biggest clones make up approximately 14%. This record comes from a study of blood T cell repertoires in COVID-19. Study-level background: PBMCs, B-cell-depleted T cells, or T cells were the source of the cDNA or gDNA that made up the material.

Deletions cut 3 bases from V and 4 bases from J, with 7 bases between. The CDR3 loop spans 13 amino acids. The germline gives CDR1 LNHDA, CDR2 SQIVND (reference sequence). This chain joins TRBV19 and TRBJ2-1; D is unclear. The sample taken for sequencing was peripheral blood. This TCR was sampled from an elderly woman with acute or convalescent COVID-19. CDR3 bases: TGTGCCAGTAGTATTCTCACTTACAATGAGCAGTTCTTC. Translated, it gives CASSILTYNEQFF.